A single sample gave rise to the 12 T cell receptor beta chains below, sequenced in a study of CD8 T cells in ankylosing spondylitis. Via MiXCR, TCRdb re-called the 5' RACE reads, giving one row per CDR3 protein. This sample has 250,000 to 350,000 distinct CDR3 sequences; roughly 20% occur once, and the top ten carry roughly 3.6%. Material: blood, either unsorted or a sorted T cell fraction (not recorded which). The receptor set was obtained from a female donor with ankylosing spondylitis or in good health (not recorded which).

This clonotype has a handful of counts. The CDR3 region is CASSPQRLAETQYF. In nucleotides, the CDR3 is TGTGCCAGCAGTCCCCAGAGGCTAGCAGAGACCCAGTACTTC. The J gene is TRBJ2-5, the V gene TRBV9, with TRBD2 as a possible D gene (5 bases). CDR3 length: 14 amino acids. V gave up 5 bases and J gave up 4 bases, with 15 bases separating them. Germline CDR1 and CDR2: SGDLS and YYNGEE. The entire variable domain, with the rest obtained from reference TRBV9 and TRBJ2-5, is as follows: DSGVTQTPKHLITATGQRVTLRCSPRSGDLSVYWYQQSLDQGLQFLIQYYNGEERAKGNILERFSAQQFPDLHSELNLSSLELGDSALYFCASSPQRLAETQYFGPGTRLLVL.

This clonotype turned up a few times. This sequence joins TRBV28 and TRBJ2-7; 7 bases align to TRBD1. From germline, CDR1 is MDHEN and CDR2 SYDVKM. The V gene end was trimmed by 3 bases and the J gene end by 4 bases; junction bases not matched to a gene: 12. CDR3 size: 16 residues. The CDR3 sequence is CASSFPRQGTIYEQYF. The CDR3 DNA is TGTGCCAGCAGTTTCCCCCGACAGGGTACCATTTACGAGCAGTACTTC.

The genes are TRBV7-9 and TRBJ1-1; perhaps TRBD1 as D (6 bases). The CDR3 extends over 17 amino acids. V dropped 5 bases and J dropped 1 base, with 20 bases sitting between them. CDR1 and CDR2 from the germline V gene are SEHNR and FQNEAQ (reference sequence). CDR3 region: CASSPLIQGLENTEAFF. The CDR3 DNA follows: TGTGCCAGCAGCCCCCTCATACAGGGCTTGGAGAACACTGAAGCTTTCTTT.

The rearrangement uses TRBV29-1 and TRBJ1-5; TRBD1 matches at 9 bases. V shed 7 bases, J shed 3 bases, and the junction held 10 bases outside the gene matches. Germline-derived CDR1 and CDR2 are SQVTM and ANQGSEA. This CDR3 is built from 15 residues. CDR3 coding DNA: TGCAGCGCCACTACAGGGGGCTCTGTCAATCAGCCCCAGCATTTT. Translated, it gives CSATTGGSVNQPQHF.

The J gene is TRBJ1-1, the V gene TRBV30; no clear D. This CDR3 contains 12 residues. With 4 bases removed from V and 0 bases from J, the gap between germline ends came to 6 bases. Germline V gives CDR1 GTSNPN, CDR2 SVGIG (reference sequence). This chain's CDR3 is CAWTKLNTEAFF. The CDR3 region has the DNA TGTGCCTGGACTAAGCTGAACACTGAAGCTTTCTTT.

The chain couples TRBV10-3 to TRBJ1-5; D call uncertain. V was trimmed by 8 bases and J by 3 bases, leaving 8 bases between them. CDR1 is ENHRY, CDR2 SYGVKD, per germline. The CDR3 is 12 amino acids. The CDR3 sequence: CAIGDFNQPQHF. The CDR3 coding sequence is TGTGCCATCGGGGATTTCAATCAGCCCCAGCATTTT.

This clonotype was counted only a few times. The chain joins TRBV6-5 to TRBJ2-3, with D maybe TRBD2 (6 bases). This CDR3 has 15 residues. Germline lookup yields CDR1 MNHEY and CDR2 SVGAGI. V was pared by 4 bases and J by 0 bases, with 11 bases between. The CDR3 loop is CASSSPGGSTDTQYF. The CDR3 DNA follows: TGTGCCAGCAGTTCCCCTGGAGGGAGCACAGATACGCAGTATTTT.

This clonotype was counted only a few times. The V and J genes are TRBV20-1 and TRBJ2-7, with D perhaps TRBD1 (6 bases). CDR3 length: 15 residues. V gave up 3 bases and J gave up 0 bases, with 15 bases separating them. Germline CDR1 DFQATT, CDR2 SNEGSKA (reference sequence). CDR3 in amino acids: CSARTRQANSYEQYF. The CDR3 DNA sequence: TGCAGTGCTAGGACCAGACAGGCAAACTCCTACGAGCAGTACTTC.

This chain connects TRBV10-3 to TRBJ2-7, with no clear D. CDR1 is ENHRY and CDR2 is SYGVKD in the germline V gene. There are 12 residues in the CDR3. The V gene lost 3 bases and the J gene lost 2 bases, with 5 bases spanning the gap. CDR3 amino acids: CAISENAYEQYF. The DNA of the CDR3 is TGTGCCATCAGTGAAAACGCCTACGAGCAGTACTTC.

A few counts support this clonotype. This chain joins TRBV10-3 and TRBJ2-1; D unclear. The germline V gene has CDR1 ENHRY and CDR2 SYGVKD. This CDR3 is 12 amino acids long. V was shortened by 6 bases and J by 3 bases, with 6 bases between the two germline ends. Here the CDR3 DNA reads TGTGCCATCAGCCCAAGCTACAATGAGCAGTTCTTC. Translated, it gives CAISPSYNEQFF.

This clonotype was recorded many times. This chain links TRBV20-1 with TRBJ2-7; TRBD2 matches 14 bases. Looked up from germline, CDR1 is DFQATT and CDR2 is SNEGSKA (reference sequence). The V segment lost 3 bases and the J segment 2 bases; nucleotides outside the gene matches: 21. The CDR3 is 21 residues long. This chain's CDR3 is CSASHRGQGRTSGRITYEQYF. The CDR3 nucleotides are TGCAGTGCTAGCCATCGGGGACAGGGGAGGACTAGCGGGAGGATCACCTACGAGCAGTACTTC.

The chain has TRBV20-1 and TRBJ2-7; 9 bases align to TRBD2. Germline V gene lookup returns CDR1 DFQATT and CDR2 SNEGSKA (reference sequence). V gave up 3 bases and J gave up 2 bases; unmatched junction bases: 5. The CDR3 sequence is 14 residues long. This CDR3 reads CSASGTSGPYEQYF. The CDR3 DNA sequence: TGCAGTGCTAGCGGTACTAGCGGGCCCTACGAGCAGTACTTC.